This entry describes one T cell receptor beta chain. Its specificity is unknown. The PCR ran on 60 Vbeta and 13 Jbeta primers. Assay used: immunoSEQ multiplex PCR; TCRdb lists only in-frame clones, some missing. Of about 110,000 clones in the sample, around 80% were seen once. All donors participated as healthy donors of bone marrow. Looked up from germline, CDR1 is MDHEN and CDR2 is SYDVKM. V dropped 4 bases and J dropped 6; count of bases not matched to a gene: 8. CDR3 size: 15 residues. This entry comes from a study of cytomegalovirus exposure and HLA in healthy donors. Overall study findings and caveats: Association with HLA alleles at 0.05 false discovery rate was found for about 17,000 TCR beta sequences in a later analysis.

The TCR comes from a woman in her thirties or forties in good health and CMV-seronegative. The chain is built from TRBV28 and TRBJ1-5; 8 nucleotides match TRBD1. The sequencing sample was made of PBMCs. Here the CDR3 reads CASSSTDRAVQPQHF. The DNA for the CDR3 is TGTGCCAGCAGTTCTACGGACAGGGCGGTTCAGCCCCAGCATTTT. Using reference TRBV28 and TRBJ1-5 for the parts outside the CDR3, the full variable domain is DVKVTQSSRYLVKRTGEKVFLECVQDMDHENMFWYRQDPGLGLRLIYFSYDVKMKEKGDIPEGYSVSREKKERFSLILESASTNQTSMYLCASSSTDRAVQPQHFGDGTRLSIL.